In this sample, the clone carrying this TCR beta chain turned up a few times. Its target is not known. These data originate in a study of beta chain features in type 1 diabetes. General study findings and limits: Insertions were fewer and deletions more numerous at VDJ junctions in type 1 diabetes patients.

Blood was collected once per donor into heparin, averaging about 116 mL. The authors obtained over 98% purity in all sorted populations. CDR3 length: 14 amino acids. V shed 8 bases and J 1 base; nucleotides not matched to a gene: 7. Germline-derived CDR1 and CDR2 are LNHNV and YYDKDF (reference sequence). Investigators reverse transcribed all isolated RNA, so they sequenced expressed TCRB transcripts. The table came from immunoSEQ multiplex PCR; TCRdb's copy has only in-frame clones and leaves some out. The repertoire holds about 150,000 clones, with around 10% as singletons. Sequencing was carried out using central memory CD4+ T cells from blood. This receptor was obtained from a man aged 18-30 years in good health. V usage is TRBV15 and J usage is TRBJ1-1; 7 bases map to TRBD1. In DNA, the CDR3 is TGTGCCACCGGCCGTCAGGGGGGGAACACTGAAGCTTTCTTT. Its translation: CATGRQGGNTEAFF.